Described below is a single T cell receptor (beta chain) sequence and its context. RNA was extracted with the RNeasy kit, and a quantity of about 0.5 to 1 ug was reverse transcribed using random hexamers. The amplification used immunoSEQ multiplex PCR on TCR beta CDR3; it spanned 54 Vbeta and 13 Jbeta. TCRdb passed the immunoSEQ multiplex PCR reads through MiXCR, listing each CDR3 protein once. The sample records about 190,000 distinct CDR3 sequences, over 85% being singletons. The CDR3 consists of 18 residues. Germline CDR1 reads MNHEY; CDR2 reads SVGAGI. The V end was cut by 0 bases, the J end by 2 bases, with 20 bases between. This entry is derived from a study of CD8 T cells in Susac syndrome. CD8+ and CD4+ T cells taken from blood had their TCR beta sequenced.

This receptor was taken from a human donor in good health. This sequence joins TRBV6-5 and TRBJ2-7; D perhaps matches TRBD1 (5 bases). The material sequenced was CD4+ T cells from PBMCs. CDR3 DNA sequence: TGTGCCAGCAGTTACTCGATAGTTAAGGGGTATCCGACCTACGAGCAGTACTTC. Residues: CASSYSIVKGYPTYEQYF.